This paragraph covers one T cell receptor (beta chain) sequence. V dropped 11 bases and J dropped 1 base, with 13 bases sitting between them. This CDR3 is 13 amino acids long. Germline V gene lookup returns CDR1 LGHNT and CDR2 FRNRAP. This sample is drawn from a study of preoperative IRX-2 immunotherapy in early breast cancer. Profiled with immunoSEQ multiplex PCR; TCRdb holds only in-frame clones, not every one. The sample consists of tens of thousands of clones, more than 80% of them appearing once. Treatment noted: preoperative locoregional IRX-2 cytokine immunotherapy. Patients received preoperative, locoregional IRX-2 cytokine immunotherapy in a phase Ib study.

This sample comprised lymph node tissue, obtained after IRX-2 immunotherapy. The source is a human donor with breast cancer. The chain has TRBV12-5 and TRBJ2-3; D call uncertain. In DNA form, the CDR3 reads TGTGCTTCACTTGGGCAAGGCACAGATACGCAGTATTTT. Its translation is CASLGQGTDTQYF. The variable domain in full, completed from reference TRBV12-5 and TRBJ2-3, reads DARVTQTPRHKVTEMGQEVTMRCQPILGHNTVFWYRQTMMQGLELLAYFRNRAPLDDSGMPKDRFSAEMPDATLATLKIQPSEPRDSAVYFCASLGQGTDTQYFGPGTRLTVL.